Listed below are T cell receptor beta chains from one sample, sequenced in a study of cytomegalovirus exposure and HLA in healthy donors. Generated by immunoSEQ multiplex PCR, the TCRdb table keeps only in-frame clones and is missing some. The table has around 170,000 clones, 85% seen once; the top ten hold 15% to 20%. The sequencing sample was made of PBMCs. These receptors came from a man in his late teens or twenties in good health and CMV-seropositive. CDR3s include the opening cysteine and the closing phenylalanine or tryptophan. D genes are given only for firm matches. A clone size is listed for some rows: how often the clone was seen (once, few, many), or a class if it is expanded.

TRBJ1-1	.	TRBV18	.	TGTGCCAGCTCACCTTTAACAGGGCTCGACACTGAAGCTTTCTTT	CASSPLTGLDTEAFF
TRBJ2-1	TRBD2	TRBV30	.	TGTGCCTGGAGTGGGGGAGGGAGTCTCTCCTACAATGAGCAGTTCTTC	CAWSGGGSLSYNEQFF
TRBJ1-2	TRBD1	TRBV29-1	.	TGCAGCGTTGAAGGACAGGGCGGGTATGGCTACACCTTC	CSVEGQGGYGYTF
TRBJ1-1	TRBD1	TRBV6-5	.	TGTGCCAGCAGTACGGGACAGGAGGTTGAAGCTTTCTTT	CASSTGQEVEAFF
TRBJ1-5	.	TRBV21-1	few	TGTGCCAGCAGCGTCCGGCCCGGGACACATTTT	CASSVRPGTHF
TRBJ1-2	.	TRBV6-1	.	TGTGCCAGCAGTGAAAGCCCCATACAGTTCTACACCTTC	CASSESPIQFYTF
TRBJ1-1	TRBD1	TRBV5-1	.	TGCGCCAGCAGCTTTCCGACAGGGGGCACTGAAGCTTTCTTT	CASSFPTGGTEAFF
TRBJ1-2	.	TRBV29-1	few	TGCAGCGTTGATCGACAGCCAGTTAACTATGGCTACACCTTC	CSVDRQPVNYGYTF
TRBJ1-2	.	TRBV9	once	TGTGCCAGCAGCGCGGCCGGCGGGGGTGGCTATGGCTACACCTTC	CASSAAGGGGYGYTF
TRBJ2-1	TRBD1	TRBV28	.	TGTGCCAGCAGTCACGAAACAGGGGTGGGCAATGAGCAGTTCTTC	CASSHETGVGNEQFF
TRBJ2-5	TRBD1	TRBV5-8	.	TGTGCCAGCAGCTTACAGGGGCAGGAGACCCAGTACTTC	CASSLQGQETQYF